Listed here are 11 T cell receptor beta chains from one sample, sequenced in a study of blood T cell repertoires in COVID-19. Clones were read by immunoSEQ multiplex PCR, and TCRdb kept only the in-frame ones, dropping some. The table lists a few hundred thousand clones, around 89% of them singletons, with about 3.3% in the top ten. Sequencing was done on a sample of PBMCs or T cells enriched from blood (not recorded which). All receptors derive from a woman aged 18-30 years in a cohort exposed to, infected with or recovered from COVID-19 (not recorded which).

This chain connects TRBV7-3 to TRBJ2-7, with D tentatively TRBD1 (9 bases). The V end lost 4 bases, the J end lost 7 bases, and 23 bases lay between the germline ends. This CDR3 has 16 residues. CDR1 SGHTA and CDR2 FQGTGA come from the germline V gene. The chain's CDR3 is CASSYDWDRERGEQYF. In DNA form, the CDR3 reads TGTGCCAGCAGCTATGACTGGGACAGGGAGCGGGGGGAGCAGTACTTC.

The chain employs TRBV6-6 and TRBJ1-6; 7 nucleotides line up with TRBD1. V trimming: 6 bases; J trimming: 6 bases; junction bases outside the gene matches: 8. This CDR3 comprises 15 residues. Per germline, CDR1 MNHNY and CDR2 SVGAGI (reference sequence). CDR3 nucleotide sequence: TGTGCCAGCAGCCCCAACAGGGGAACTAATTCACCCCTCCACTTT. Amino acid sequence: CASSPNRGTNSPLHF.

The genes are TRBV10-2 and TRBJ2-1; 9 bases are a match to TRBD2. With 6 bases clipped from V and 3 bases from J, the junction kept 6 bases outside the gene matches. Germline CDR1 and CDR2: WSHSY and SAAADI. CDR3 length: 15 residues. In DNA, the CDR3 is TGCGCCAGCAGCTTAGCGGGAGTCGGCTACAATGAGCAGTTCTTC. Its protein is CASSLAGVGYNEQFF.

The chain joins TRBV6-4 to TRBJ1-1, with 7 bases matching TRBD1. The germline V gene has CDR1 MRHNA and CDR2 SNTAGT. After removal of 3 bases from V and 4 bases from J, the junction contained 2 bases not matched to a gene. This CDR3 region has 13 residues. The CDR3 coding sequence is TGTGCCAGCAGTGAAGGGGGCAGCACTGAAGCTTTCTTT. Amino acid sequence: CASSEGGSTEAFF.

The chain combines TRBV19 with TRBJ1-2, with TRBD1 matching over 8 bases. Germline CDR1 and CDR2: LNHDA and SQIVND (reference sequence). After removal of 4 bases from V and 8 bases from J, the junction contained 6 bases not matched to a gene. The CDR3 sequence is 13 residues long. CDR3 in amino acids: CASSRTGLEGYTF. CDR3 nucleotide sequence: TGTGCCAGTAGTAGGACAGGGCTGGAGGGCTACACCTTC.

The chain couples TRBV30 to TRBJ2-1; TRBD1 matches at 7 bases. The CDR3 is 14 residues long. CDR1 is GTSNPN, CDR2 SVGIG, per germline (reference sequence). The V gene end was trimmed by 0 bases and the J gene end by 15 bases; junction bases not matched to a gene: 14. The CDR3: CAWSVQGLASVVFF. The CDR3 DNA reads TGTGCCTGGAGTGTACAGGGGCTAGCCTCGGTGGTGTTCTTC.

The rearrangement joins TRBV7-2 to TRBJ1-4; TRBD1 aligns across 8 bases. The V gene end was trimmed by 5 bases and the J gene end by 4 bases; junction bases not matched to a gene: 3. This CDR3 is built from 14 residues. The germline CDR1 and CDR2 sequences are SGHTA and FQGNSA. The CDR3 here is CASSPGGLNEKLFF. The CDR3 DNA follows: TGTGCCAGCAGCCCAGGGGGCCTTAATGAAAAACTGTTTTTT.

This chain uses TRBV6-6 with TRBJ1-5, with a weak D call TRBD1 (6 bases). Germline V gene lookup returns CDR1 MNHNY and CDR2 SVGAGI (reference sequence). The CDR3 has 16 residues. Deletions cut 0 bases from V and 7 bases from J, with 16 bases between. For the CDR3, the DNA is TGTGCCAGCAGTTACTCGAGGGGGGGCCAGTACCAGCCCCAGCATTTT. This codes for CASSYSRGGQYQPQHF.

V and J are TRBV15 and TRBJ2-7; 8 bases match TRBD1. Germline CDR1 and CDR2: LNHNV and YYDKDF (reference sequence). J lost 3 bases, V lost 1 base, and 5 bases had no gene match. This CDR3 comprises 15 residues. DNA for the CDR3: TGTGCCACCAGCAGAGGGACAGGGTCGGGCTACGAGCAGTACTTC. It yields the protein CATSRGTGSGYEQYF.

The V and J genes are TRBV6-1 and TRBJ2-7; TRBD2 agrees at 11 bases. In germline, CDR1 is MNHNS, CDR2 SASEGT. The CDR3 consists of 17 residues. Unmatched junction bases numbered 9, after V lost 0 bases and J lost 5 bases. CDR3 coding DNA: TGTGCCAGCAGTGAAGCGCTACTAGCGGGAGCGTGGGACGAGCAGTACTTC. Encoded protein: CASSEALLAGAWDEQYF.

This rearrangement joins TRBV30 to TRBJ2-3; 9 bases line up with TRBD2. Germline CDR1 GTSNPN, CDR2 SVGIG (reference sequence). V lost 2 bases, J lost 0 bases, and 0 bases stayed unmatched. This CDR3 is built from 14 residues. The chain's CDR3 is CAWSTSGSTDTQYF. CDR3 coding DNA: TGTGCCTGGAGTACTAGCGGGAGCACAGATACGCAGTATTTT.